This TCR beta chain originates from a study of T cell clusters in autoimmune cytopenias. Study information: A median age of around 60 years and mean of 56 years characterized healthy donor controls.

TRB amplification used 250 ng of peripheral blood genomic DNA. TRB was amplified by touch-down multiplex PCR, primer pools A and B combined. TCRdb reworked the multiplex PCR reads into one entry per CDR3 protein, no DNA. The sample table sets out nearly 15,000 distinct CDR3 sequences. CDR3 length: 12 residues. Germline V gives CDR1 MNHEY, CDR2 SVGAGI. The sample was also linked to a second study, of T cell repertoires in aging, cancer and after chemotherapy. That report notes: Age-matched healthy donors had significantly more diverse, less clonal blood TCR repertoires than untreated cancer patients.

The clonotype was recovered from a human donor in good health. Sequencing was done on a sample of peripheral blood. The chain employs TRBV6-5 and TRBJ1-2; TCRdb's D call of TRBD1 is untestable without DNA. The CDR3 sequence is CASHQGGLGYTF.